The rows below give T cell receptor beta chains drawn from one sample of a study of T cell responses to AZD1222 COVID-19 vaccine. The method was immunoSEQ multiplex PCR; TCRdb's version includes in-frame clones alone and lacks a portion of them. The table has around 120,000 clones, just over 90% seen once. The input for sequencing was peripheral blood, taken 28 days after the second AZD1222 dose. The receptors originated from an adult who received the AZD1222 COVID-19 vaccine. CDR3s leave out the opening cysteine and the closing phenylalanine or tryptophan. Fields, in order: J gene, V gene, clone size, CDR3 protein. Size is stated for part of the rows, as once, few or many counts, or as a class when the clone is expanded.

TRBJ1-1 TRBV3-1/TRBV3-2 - ASSPLRANTEAF
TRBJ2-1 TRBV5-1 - ASSPEGRESNEQF
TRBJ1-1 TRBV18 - ASSALTGDTEAF
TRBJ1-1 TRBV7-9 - ASSLLGRNTEAF
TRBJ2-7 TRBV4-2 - ASSLSGLNYEQY
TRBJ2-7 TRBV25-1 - ASSTRQGYEQY
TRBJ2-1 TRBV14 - ASSQGLSSYNEQF
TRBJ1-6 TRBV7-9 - ASSLHEQGVRSPLH
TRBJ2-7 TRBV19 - ASSIAYPRRSWEQY
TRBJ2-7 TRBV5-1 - ASSLAGMREQY
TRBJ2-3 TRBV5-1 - ASTHRLAGDTDTQY
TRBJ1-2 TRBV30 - AGLRDYGYT
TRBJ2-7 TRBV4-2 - ASSQEILNSYEQY
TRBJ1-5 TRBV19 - ASSTQGGENQPQH
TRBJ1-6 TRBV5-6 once ASSFSLRGTGNSPLH
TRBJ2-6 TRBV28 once ASSPGTASGANVLT
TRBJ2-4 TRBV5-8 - ASSASRVPANDIQY
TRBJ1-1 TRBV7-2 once ASSFARDTEAF
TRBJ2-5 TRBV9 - ASSPGGKTQY
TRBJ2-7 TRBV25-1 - ATTGDGQGGHEQY
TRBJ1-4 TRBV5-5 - ASSFPGRHEKLF
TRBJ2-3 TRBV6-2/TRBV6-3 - ASSYGRATSTDTQY
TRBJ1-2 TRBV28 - ASTITGRQLRYGYT
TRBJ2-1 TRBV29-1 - SSATSGTYNEQF
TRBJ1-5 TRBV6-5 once ASSYGQGNQPQH
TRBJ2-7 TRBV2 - ASSEDLGGYEQY
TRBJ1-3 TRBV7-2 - ASSLGLSSGNTIY
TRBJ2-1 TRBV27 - ASSVLTSGGAYDEQF